The T cell receptor beta chain described here comes from a study of cytomegalovirus exposure and HLA in healthy donors. Use of 60 Vbeta and 13 Jbeta primers characterized the PCR. Sequenced by immunoSEQ multiplex PCR; TCRdb stores in-frame clones only, minus some. The sample holds 120,000 or so clones, 75% to 85% seen once. About this clone: Its target is not known.

Study-wide findings and caveats: Associated with cytomegalovirus, according to the listing, were 150 to 200 TCR beta chains.

The CDR3 length is 12 residues. Germline CDR1 reads MNHEY; CDR2 reads SMNVEV (reference sequence). Trimming left V 4 bases short and J 9 bases short, with 9 bases between. V is TRBV27 and J is TRBJ2-2; TRBD1 is a possible D gene (5 bases). The sequenced material came from PBMCs. This receptor was identified in a woman aged 45-60 years in good health and CMV-seropositive. The CDR3 nucleotides are TGTGCCAGCAGTTCCAGGGTGAGGGAGCTGTTTTTT. It is translated as CASSSRVRELFF.